This TCR beta chain was obtained from a study of beta chain features in type 1 diabetes. Study-wide context: Patient and healthy donor groups were alike in age, gender and cell yields.

The isolated RNA, all of it, was reverse transcribed, so expressed TCRB transcripts were what got sequenced. The repertoire was sequenced with immunoSEQ multiplex PCR; TCRdb's copy has only in-frame clones and lacks some. The sample has around 330,000 clones, 11% seen once. The junction had 5 bases not matched to a gene; V was cut back by 5 bases and J by 3 bases. CDR1 and CDR2 (germline): SGHVS, FQNEAQ. This CDR3 region has 15 residues. The sample was naive CD4+ T cells from blood. The gene calls are TRBV7-8 and TRBJ1-5, with 9 bases fitting TRBD1. This receptor was obtained from a woman aged 25 to 45 in good health. CDR3 sequence reads: CASSPWTGVNQPQHF. CDR3 sequence (DNA): TGTGCCAGCAGCCCCTGGACAGGGGTCAATCAGCCCCAGCATTTT. Based on the CDR3 plus reference TRBV7-8 and TRBJ1-5, the full variable domain is GAGVSQSPRYKVAKRGQDVALRCDPISGHVSLFWYQQALGQGPEFLTYFQNEAQLDKSGLPSDRFFAERPEGSVSTLKIQRTQQEDSAVYLCASSPWTGVNQPQHFGDGTRLSIL.